One and the same sample provided the 5 T cell receptor beta chains below, sequenced in a study of CD8 T cells in ankylosing spondylitis. General study results and limits: Blood of patients with ankylosing spondylitis appeared to be characterized by a TCR beta motif of eight highly homologous variants.

No cognate antigen is known for these TCRs. In TCRdb, the 5' RACE reads were re-called with MiXCR into one record per CDR3 protein. The table lists 400,000 to 450,000 distinct CDR3 sequences, 17% of them singletons. The material sequenced was blood, either unsorted or a sorted T cell fraction (not recorded which). The receptors originated from a male donor with ankylosing spondylitis.

The CDR3 reads CSAIAGMGLTGEQYF. The CDR3 DNA is TGCAGTGCTATTGCGGGTATGGGACTCACGGGAGAGCAGTACTTC. This chain links TRBV20-1 with TRBJ2-7; maybe TRBD2 (6 bases). Germline loops: CDR1 DFQATT, CDR2 SNEGSKA (reference sequence). The CDR3 runs 15 residues. V lost 4 bases, J lost 7 bases, and 23 bases lay in between.

The chain employs TRBV11-2 and TRBJ2-3; D could derive from TRBD1 or TRBD2 (5 bases each). This CDR3 is 15 amino acids long. Trimming pared 1 base from V and 4 bases from J, leaving 12 bases between. CDR1 SGHAT and CDR2 FQNNGV come from the germline V gene. For the CDR3, the DNA is TGTGCCAGCAGCTTAGTGCCATTGGGGGCAGATACGCAGTATTTT. Encoded protein: CASSLVPLGADTQYF.

Only a few counts were recorded for this clonotype. The rearrangement uses TRBV20-1 and TRBJ1-1, with D unclear. CDR1 and CDR2 from the germline V gene are DFQATT and SNEGSKA (reference sequence). The length of the CDR3 is 13 residues. Trimming removed 5 bases at V and 3 bases at J, with 13 bases between. CDR3 nucleotide sequence: TGCAGTGCTTCCAACGGGAGGCACACTGAAGCTTTCTTT. Protein sequence: CSASNGRHTEAFF.

This sequence joins TRBV6-1 and TRBJ2-5, with TRBD2 identical over 9 bases. V trimming: 7 bases; J trimming: 1 base; junction bases outside the gene matches: 4. The CDR3 runs to 14 residues. The V gene's germline CDR1 is MNHNS and CDR2 SASEGT. Here the CDR3 DNA reads TGTGCCAGCAATAGCGGGGGTGCCCAAGAGACCCAGTACTTC. Encoded protein: CASNSGGAQETQYF.

This clonotype was counted many times. This CDR3 is CASSRGVPYEQYF. In DNA form, the CDR3 reads TGTGCCAGCAGCCGAGGGGTACCCTACGAGCAGTACTTC. The genes are TRBV12-3 or TRBV12-4 and TRBJ2-7, with D tentatively TRBD1 or TRBD2 (5 bases each). V lost 6 bases and J 2 bases, leaving 11 bases between the germline ends. This CDR3 contains 13 residues.